A selection of T cell receptor beta chains follows, all from one sample in a study of T cell responses to AZD1222 COVID-19 vaccine. TCRdb keeps only in-frame clones here, not all; method: immunoSEQ multiplex PCR. The sample shows 200,000 to 250,000 clones, 85% to 95% of them seen only once. The source material was peripheral blood, sampled on day 0 of MenACWY control vaccination. These receptors originate from an adult in good health. Both conserved end residues are part of each CDR3. The order of the fields is CDR3 DNA, CDR3 protein, J gene, V gene, D gene, clone size. A D gene is named only where the DNA matches it firmly. Expanded clones get a size class; other rows say once, few or many, or leave the size out.

cdr3_nt: TGCGCCACCGCTAGCGGGGGAGTTCTTTACAATGAGCAGTTCTTC; cdr3_aa: CATASGGVLYNEQFF; j_call: TRBJ2-1; v_call: TRBV5-1; d_call: TRBD2; clone_size: .
cdr3_nt: TGTGCCTGGTCAGTTAATAATTCACCCCTCCACTTT; cdr3_aa: CAWSVNNSPLHF; j_call: TRBJ1-6; v_call: TRBV30; d_call: .; clone_size: .
cdr3_nt: TGTGCCAGCAGCCCAACAGGGGTCCATGGCTACACCTTC; cdr3_aa: CASSPTGVHGYTF; j_call: TRBJ1-2; v_call: TRBV16; d_call: TRBD1; clone_size: .
cdr3_nt: TGTGCCAGCACCCTCAGGGATCAGCCCCAGCATTTT; cdr3_aa: CASTLRDQPQHF; j_call: TRBJ1-5; v_call: TRBV12-3/TRBV12-4; d_call: .; clone_size: .
cdr3_nt: TGTGCCAGTAGTCTCGCCGGGGTTTTGAACACTGAAGCTTTCTTT; cdr3_aa: CASSLAGVLNTEAFF; j_call: TRBJ1-1; v_call: TRBV19; d_call: .; clone_size: .
cdr3_nt: TGTGCCAGCGGCGGAGGGAACACTGAAGCTTTCTTT; cdr3_aa: CASGGGNTEAFF; j_call: TRBJ1-1; v_call: TRBV3-1/TRBV3-2; d_call: .; clone_size: .
cdr3_nt: TGTGCCAGCATCGATAAACAAAAACCCTGGCGGGGTGAAAAACTGTTTTTT; cdr3_aa: CASIDKQKPWRGEKLFF; j_call: TRBJ1-4; v_call: TRBV2; d_call: .; clone_size: .
cdr3_nt: TGCGCCAGCAGCCACCCCGCTGGGACAGCAGGTGAAGCTTTCTTT; cdr3_aa: CASSHPAGTAGEAFF; j_call: TRBJ1-1; v_call: TRBV4-3; d_call: TRBD1; clone_size: .
cdr3_nt: TGTGCCAGCAGCTTGTCCGGGCGGGACGAAAAACTGTTTTTT; cdr3_aa: CASSLSGRDEKLFF; j_call: TRBJ1-4; v_call: TRBV5-4; d_call: .; clone_size: once
cdr3_nt: TGCGCCAGCAGCCAAGATCCCGGACAGGGAGGTGAAAAACTGTTTTTT; cdr3_aa: CASSQDPGQGGEKLFF; j_call: TRBJ1-4; v_call: TRBV4-1; d_call: TRBD1; clone_size: .
cdr3_nt: TGTGCCTTGGCCCGTGGCTACGGAAACACCATATATTTT; cdr3_aa: CALARGYGNTIYF; j_call: TRBJ1-3; v_call: TRBV30; d_call: .; clone_size: .
cdr3_nt: TGCGCCAGCAGCCAAGATAACGGTGGCTACACCTTC; cdr3_aa: CASSQDNGGYTF; j_call: TRBJ1-2; v_call: TRBV4-1; d_call: .; clone_size: .
cdr3_nt: TGTGCCAGCAGCCCGTACGGCGCTCAGCCCCAGCATTTT; cdr3_aa: CASSPYGAQPQHF; j_call: TRBJ1-5; v_call: TRBV3-1/TRBV3-2; d_call: .; clone_size: .
cdr3_nt: TGTGCCATCAGTGATTGGGGGGTAGGAAACACCATATATTTT; cdr3_aa: CAISDWGVGNTIYF; j_call: TRBJ1-3; v_call: TRBV10-3; d_call: .; clone_size: .
cdr3_nt: TGTGCCAGCCGGAGACAGGGGTCCACTGAAGCTTTCTTT; cdr3_aa: CASRRQGSTEAFF; j_call: TRBJ1-1; v_call: TRBV10-3; d_call: TRBD1; clone_size: .
cdr3_nt: TGTGCCAGCAGCATGGAGTATGGCTACACCTTC; cdr3_aa: CASSMEYGYTF; j_call: TRBJ1-2; v_call: TRBV7-9; d_call: .; clone_size: .
cdr3_nt: TGTGCCAGTACCGGTCGTGGGACACAATCACCCCTCCACTTT; cdr3_aa: CASTGRGTQSPLHF; j_call: TRBJ1-6; v_call: TRBV19; d_call: .; clone_size: .
cdr3_nt: TGTGCCAGCAGCCCCCGTGCTAGCGGGGGGGCAGGAGAGACCCAGTACTTC; cdr3_aa: CASSPRASGGAGETQYF; j_call: TRBJ2-5; v_call: TRBV5-4; d_call: TRBD2; clone_size: .
cdr3_nt: TGTGCCAGCAGCTGGAAGCCGGGACAGGGTATCCATGAGCAGTTCTTC; cdr3_aa: CASSWKPGQGIHEQFF; j_call: TRBJ2-1; v_call: TRBV5-5; d_call: TRBD1; clone_size: .
cdr3_nt: TGTGCCAGCAGTTACTCGCTCAAGACGAACACTGAAGCTTTCTTT; cdr3_aa: CASSYSLKTNTEAFF; j_call: TRBJ1-1; v_call: TRBV6-5; d_call: .; clone_size: .
cdr3_nt: TGCAGTGCTAGTGGGGGAGTCAATCAGCCCCAGCATTTT; cdr3_aa: CSASGGVNQPQHF; j_call: TRBJ1-5; v_call: TRBV20-1; d_call: .; clone_size: .
cdr3_nt: TGTGCCAGCAGTCCCGGGACTCATCAGCCCCAGCATTTT; cdr3_aa: CASSPGTHQPQHF; j_call: TRBJ1-5; v_call: TRBV12-3/TRBV12-4; d_call: .; clone_size: .
cdr3_nt: TGTGCCAGCAGCGCCCAGGGGGGAAGCGTTTCACCCCTCCACTTT; cdr3_aa: CASSAQGGSVSPLHF; j_call: TRBJ1-6; v_call: TRBV7-9; d_call: TRBD1; clone_size: .
cdr3_nt: TGTGCCAGCAGTTACTCAACAGGAGGAAGGTTTCAGCCCCAGCATTTT; cdr3_aa: CASSYSTGGRFQPQHF; j_call: TRBJ1-5; v_call: TRBV6-5; d_call: .; clone_size: .
cdr3_nt: TGTGCCATCAGTGAAATCCTAAGCGGGGGGGCCCTCGAGCAGTACTTC; cdr3_aa: CAISEILSGGALEQYF; j_call: TRBJ2-7; v_call: TRBV10-3; d_call: TRBD2; clone_size: .
cdr3_nt: TGTGCCGGCGGGACAGTGCAAATGGCCGGTGGCTACACCTTC; cdr3_aa: CAGGTVQMAGGYTF; j_call: TRBJ1-2; v_call: TRBV6-5; d_call: TRBD1; clone_size: .
cdr3_nt: TGTGCCAGCAGCTCCCCTGGGACTCTATACAATGAGCAGTTCTTC; cdr3_aa: CASSSPGTLYNEQFF; j_call: TRBJ2-1; v_call: TRBV5-6; d_call: .; clone_size: .
cdr3_nt: TGTGCCAGCTCACCGACCGGGTCCTATGGCTACACCTTC; cdr3_aa: CASSPTGSYGYTF; j_call: TRBJ1-2; v_call: TRBV18; d_call: .; clone_size: .
cdr3_nt: TGTGCCAGCAGCCAAGCAGGGGAGTATGGCTACACCTTC; cdr3_aa: CASSQAGEYGYTF; j_call: TRBJ1-2; v_call: TRBV3-1/TRBV3-2; d_call: .; clone_size: .
cdr3_nt: TGCGCCAGCAGTGTTGCGAGGGTACGGGAAAAACTGTTTTTT; cdr3_aa: CASSVARVREKLFF; j_call: TRBJ1-4; v_call: TRBV10-2; d_call: .; clone_size: .
cdr3_nt: TGCGCCAGCAGCCAAGACCCTCTTGCCGGGGAGCTGTTTTTT; cdr3_aa: CASSQDPLAGELFF; j_call: TRBJ2-2; v_call: TRBV4-3; d_call: .; clone_size: .
cdr3_nt: TGTGCCTGGAGGCCTAACCCAGGGTGGAACACTGAAGCTTTCTTT; cdr3_aa: CAWRPNPGWNTEAFF; j_call: TRBJ1-1; v_call: TRBV30; d_call: .; clone_size: .